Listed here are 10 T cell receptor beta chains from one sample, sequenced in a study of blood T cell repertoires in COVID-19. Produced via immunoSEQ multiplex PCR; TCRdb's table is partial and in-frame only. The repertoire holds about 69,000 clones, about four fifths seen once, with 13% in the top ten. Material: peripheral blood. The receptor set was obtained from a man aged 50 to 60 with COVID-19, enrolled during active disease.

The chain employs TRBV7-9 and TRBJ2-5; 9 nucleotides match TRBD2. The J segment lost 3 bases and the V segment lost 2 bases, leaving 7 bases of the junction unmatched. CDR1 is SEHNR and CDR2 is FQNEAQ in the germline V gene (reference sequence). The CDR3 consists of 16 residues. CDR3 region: CASSLRSSGAEETQYF. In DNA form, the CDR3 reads TGTGCCAGCAGCTTACGGTCTAGCGGGGCTGAAGAGACCCAGTACTTC. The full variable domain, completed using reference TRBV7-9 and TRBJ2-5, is DTGVSQNPRHKITKRGQNVTFRCDPISEHNRLYWYRQTLGQGPEFLTYFQNEAQLEKSRLLSDRFSAERPKGSFSTLEIQRTEQGDSAMYLCASSLRSSGAEETQYFGPGTRLLVL.

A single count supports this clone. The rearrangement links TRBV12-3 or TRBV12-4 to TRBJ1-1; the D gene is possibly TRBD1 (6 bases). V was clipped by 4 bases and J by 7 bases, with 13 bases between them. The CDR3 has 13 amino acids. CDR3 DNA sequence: TGTGCCAGCAGTTACGGGGGGGCCGGTGAAGCTTTCTTT. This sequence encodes CASSYGGAGEAFF.

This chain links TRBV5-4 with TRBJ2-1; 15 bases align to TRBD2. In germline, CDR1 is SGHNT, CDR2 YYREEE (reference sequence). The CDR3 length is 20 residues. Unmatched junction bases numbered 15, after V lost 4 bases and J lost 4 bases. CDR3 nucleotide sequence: TGTGCCAGCAGCCCCGGACTAGCGGGGGGGCCGGGTTATAGATACAATGAGCAGTTCTTC. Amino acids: CASSPGLAGGPGYRYNEQFF. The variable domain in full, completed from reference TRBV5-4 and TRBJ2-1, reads ETGVTQSPTHLIKTRGQQVTLRCSSQSGHNTVSWYQQALGQGPQFIFQYYREEENGRGNFPPRFSGLQFPNYSSELNVNALELDDSALYLCASSPGLAGGPGYRYNEQFFGPGTRLTVL.

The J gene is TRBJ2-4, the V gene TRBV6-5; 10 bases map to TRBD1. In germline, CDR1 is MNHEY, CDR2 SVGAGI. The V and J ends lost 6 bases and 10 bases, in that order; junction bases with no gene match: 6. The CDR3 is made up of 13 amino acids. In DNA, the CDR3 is TGTGCCAGCAGCCATGGACAGGGGGGTATTCAGTACTTC. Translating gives CASSHGQGGIQYF.

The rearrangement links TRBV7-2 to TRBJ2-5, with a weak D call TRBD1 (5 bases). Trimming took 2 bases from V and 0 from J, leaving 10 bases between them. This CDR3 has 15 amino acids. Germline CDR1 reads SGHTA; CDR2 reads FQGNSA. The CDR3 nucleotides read TGTGCCAGCAGCTTACAGGGTAGCTACCAAGAGACCCAGTACTTC. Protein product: CASSLQGSYQETQYF.

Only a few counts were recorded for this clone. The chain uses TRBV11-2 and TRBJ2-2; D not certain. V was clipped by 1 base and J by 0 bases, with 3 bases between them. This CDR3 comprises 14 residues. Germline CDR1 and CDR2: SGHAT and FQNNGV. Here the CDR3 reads CASSLVANTGELFF. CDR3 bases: TGTGCCAGCAGCTTAGTAGCGAACACCGGGGAGCTGTTTTTT.

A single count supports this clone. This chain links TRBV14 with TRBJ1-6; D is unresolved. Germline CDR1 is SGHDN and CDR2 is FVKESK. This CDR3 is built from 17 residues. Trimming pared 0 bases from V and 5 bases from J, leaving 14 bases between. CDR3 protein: CASSQELWEGHNSPLHF. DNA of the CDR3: TGTGCCAGCAGCCAAGAACTTTGGGAGGGCCATAATTCACCCCTCCACTTT.

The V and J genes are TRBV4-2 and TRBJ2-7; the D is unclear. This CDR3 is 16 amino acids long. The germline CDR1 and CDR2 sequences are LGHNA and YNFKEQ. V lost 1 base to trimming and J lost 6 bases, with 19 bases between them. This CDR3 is CASSQAKASINPEQYF. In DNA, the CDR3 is TGTGCCAGCAGCCAAGCGAAAGCCTCGATAAATCCCGAGCAGTACTTC.

In nucleotides, the CDR3 is TGTGCCAGCAGCTTAGATTACCCGGGGAGTGGCTACACCTTC. Translation: CASSLDYPGSGYTF. The chain joins TRBV7-2 to TRBJ1-2, with D hard to call. Trimming took 1 base from V and 7 from J, leaving 13 bases between them. Germline CDR1 SGHTA, CDR2 FQGNSA. CDR3 size: 14 residues.

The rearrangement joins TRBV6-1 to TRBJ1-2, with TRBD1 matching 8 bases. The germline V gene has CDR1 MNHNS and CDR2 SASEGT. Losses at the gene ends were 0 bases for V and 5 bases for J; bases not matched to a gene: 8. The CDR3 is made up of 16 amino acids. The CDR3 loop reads CASSEASGTGPYGYTF. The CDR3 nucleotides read TGTGCCAGCAGTGAAGCCTCCGGGACAGGTCCTTATGGCTACACCTTC.